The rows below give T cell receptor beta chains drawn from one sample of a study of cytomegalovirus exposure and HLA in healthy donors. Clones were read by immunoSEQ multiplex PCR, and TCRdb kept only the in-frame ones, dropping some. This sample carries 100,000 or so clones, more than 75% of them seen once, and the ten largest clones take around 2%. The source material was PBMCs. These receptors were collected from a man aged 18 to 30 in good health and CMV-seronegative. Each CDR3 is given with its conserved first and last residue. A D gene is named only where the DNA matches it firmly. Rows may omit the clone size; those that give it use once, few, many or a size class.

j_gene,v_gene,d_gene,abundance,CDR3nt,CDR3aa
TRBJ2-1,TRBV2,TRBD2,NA,TGTGCCAGCAGAAAGGGGGCGGGGGGGCTCTACAATGAGCAGTTCTTC,CASRKGAGGLYNEQFF
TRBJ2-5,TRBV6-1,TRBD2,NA,TGTGCCAGCACCTGGGGAGGGATGGAGACCCAGTACTTC,CASTWGGMETQYF
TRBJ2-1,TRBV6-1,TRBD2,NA,TGTGCCAGCAGTGGCCCTTCTAGCGGGGTCCTGCGAATGGGGGTCAATGAGCAGTTCTTC,CASSGPSSGVLRMGVNEQFF
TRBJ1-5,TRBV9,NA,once,TGTGCCAGCAGCTCAAGACAGGATAGCAATCAGCCCCAGCATTTT,CASSSRQDSNQPQHF
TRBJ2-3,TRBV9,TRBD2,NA,TGTGCCAGCAGCACGGGACTAGCGGGCACAGATACGCAGTATTTT,CASSTGLAGTDTQYF
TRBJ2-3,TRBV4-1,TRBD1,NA,TGCGCCAGCAGCCAAGAAATGACAGGGACCACAGATACGCAGTATTTT,CASSQEMTGTTDTQYF
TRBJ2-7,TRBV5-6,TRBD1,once,TGTGCCAGCAGGTATTCCGGGACAGCATCCAGTGTCTACGAGCAGTACTTC,CASRYSGTASSVYEQYF
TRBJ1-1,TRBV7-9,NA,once,TGTGCCAGCGGTCATCCCGCGGGTGGCACTGAAGCTTTCTTT,CASGHPAGGTEAFF
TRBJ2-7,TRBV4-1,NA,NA,TGCGCCAGCAGCCAAGTCAGTAGACAGTCCTACGAGCAGTACTTC,CASSQVSRQSYEQYF
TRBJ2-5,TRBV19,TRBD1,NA,TGTGCCAGTAGTGAGGGGGCGATAATAGAGACCCAGTACTTC,CASSEGAIIETQYF
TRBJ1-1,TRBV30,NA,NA,TGTGCCTGGAGTGTAAACAGGGCCGGTTCTGAAGCTTTCTTT,CAWSVNRAGSEAFF
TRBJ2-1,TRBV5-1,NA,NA,TGCGCCAGCGGAAGCTCGGGCTCCTACAATGAGCAGTTCTTC,CASGSSGSYNEQFF
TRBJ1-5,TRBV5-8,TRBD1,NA,TGTGCCAGCAGCGGGGGGGACAGGCAAGATCAGCCCCAGCATTTT,CASSGGDRQDQPQHF
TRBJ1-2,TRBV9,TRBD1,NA,TGTGCCAGCAGCGTAGTTGCGGACAGGGGGGGGTATGGCTACACCTTC,CASSVVADRGGYGYTF
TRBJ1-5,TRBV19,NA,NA,TGTGCCAGTAGTAGCGGACAGACAACAAGCAATCAGCCCCAGCATTTT,CASSSGQTTSNQPQHF
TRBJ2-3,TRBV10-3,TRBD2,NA,TGTGCCATCAGTGATCTTCATGCGGGGGGCACAGATACGCAGTATTTT,CAISDLHAGGTDTQYF
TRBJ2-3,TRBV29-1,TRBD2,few,TGCAGCGTTGAACAGCGGGGGGTCTGGACAGATACGCAGTATTTT,CSVEQRGVWTDTQYF
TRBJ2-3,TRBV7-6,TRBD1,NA,TGTGCCAGCAGCCCAGGACAGGGGGGAACAGATACGCAGTATTTT,CASSPGQGGTDTQYF
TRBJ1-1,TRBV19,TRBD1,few,TGTGCCAGTAGTATTACAGGGGGCGCCGGCACTGAAGCTTTCTTT,CASSITGGAGTEAFF
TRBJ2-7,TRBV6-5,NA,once,TGTGCCAGCAGTTACTCGGCAGGTGGGCCCTACGAGCAGTACTTC,CASSYSAGGPYEQYF
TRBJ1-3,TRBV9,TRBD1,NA,TGTGCCAGCAGCACCGGGACAGGACTCCTCTCTGGAAACACCATATATTTT,CASSTGTGLLSGNTIYF
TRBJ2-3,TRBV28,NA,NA,TGTGCCAGCAGTTTCGGCGGCACTAGCACAGATACGCAGTATTTT,CASSFGGTSTDTQYF
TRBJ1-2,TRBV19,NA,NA,TGTGCCAGTACCCGGGGGGTTGGGGACTATGGCTACACCTTC,CASTRGVGDYGYTF
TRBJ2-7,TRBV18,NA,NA,TGTGCCAGCTCACCAACTCCCTACGAGCAGTACTTC,CASSPTPYEQYF